This T cell receptor (beta chain) was documented in a study of CD8 T cells in Susac syndrome. RNA amounts of about 0.45 to 1 ug underwent reverse transcription with random hexamers. Each CDR3 protein is one row after TCRdb ran MiXCR on the immunoSEQ multiplex PCR reads. Altogether over 350,000 distinct CDR3 sequences are present, around 85% being singletons, with the ten largest covering approximately 0.11%. This CDR3 region has 13 residues. V lost 4 bases, J lost 1 base, and 10 bases lay in between. The V gene's germline CDR1 is GTSNPN and CDR2 SVGIG (reference sequence). This TCR came from a human donor with multiple sclerosis. The rearrangement joins TRBV30 to TRBJ1-1, with D possibly TRBD1 on 5 matching bases. The sample comprised CD8+ T cells from PBMCs. The CDR3, as DNA: TGTGCCTGGACGCCAGGGACGAACACTGAAGCTTTCTTT. This translates into CAWTPGTNTEAFF.